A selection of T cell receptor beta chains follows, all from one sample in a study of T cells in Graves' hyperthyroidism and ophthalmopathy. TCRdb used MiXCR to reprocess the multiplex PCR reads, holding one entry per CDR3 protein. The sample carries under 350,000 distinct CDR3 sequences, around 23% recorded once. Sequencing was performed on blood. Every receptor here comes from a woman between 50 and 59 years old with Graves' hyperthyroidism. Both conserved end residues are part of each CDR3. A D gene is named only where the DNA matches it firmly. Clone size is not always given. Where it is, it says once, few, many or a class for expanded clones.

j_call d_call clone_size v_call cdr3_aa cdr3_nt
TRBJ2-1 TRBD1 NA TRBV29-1 CSVRGQGAHLEQFF TGCAGCGTTCGAGGACAGGGGGCGCACCTTGAGCAGTTCTTC
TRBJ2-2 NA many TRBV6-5 CASSYPRTGELFF TGTGCCAGCAGTTACCCCCGGACCGGGGAGCTGTTTTTT
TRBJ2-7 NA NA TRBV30 CAWSPGLPYEQYF TGTGCCTGGAGTCCGGGACTCCCCTACGAGCAGTACTTC
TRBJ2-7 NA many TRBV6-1 CASSGGNYEQYF TGTGCCAGCAGTGGGGGTAACTACGAGCAGTACTTC
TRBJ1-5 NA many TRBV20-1 CSATLDRKGQPQHF TGCAGTGCTACCCTGGACCGCAAGGGTCAGCCCCAGCATTTT
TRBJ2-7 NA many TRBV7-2 CASSLGPLPGLYEQYF TGTGCCAGCAGCTTAGGCCCTCTACCGGGGCTCTACGAGCAGTACTTC
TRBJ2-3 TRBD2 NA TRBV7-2 CASSLVAGAGTDTQYF TGTGCCAGCAGCTTAGTAGCGGGAGCGGGCACAGATACGCAGTATTTT
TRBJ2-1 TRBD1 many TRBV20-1 CSARLEAGTGGYNEQFF TGCAGTGCTAGATTAGAGGCCGGGACAGGGGGCTACAATGAGCAGTTCTTC
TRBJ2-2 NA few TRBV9 CASSVTGYTGELFF TGTGCCAGCAGCGTAACAGGGTACACCGGGGAGCTGTTTTTT
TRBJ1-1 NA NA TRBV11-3 CASSLAGENTEAFF TGTGCCAGCAGCTTAGCAGGCGAGAACACTGAAGCTTTCTTT
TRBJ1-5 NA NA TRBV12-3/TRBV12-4 CASSPLLRGSNQPQHF TGTGCCAGCAGCCCTTTACTGAGGGGAAGCAATCAGCCCCAGCATTTT
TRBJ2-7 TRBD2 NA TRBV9 CASSSLAGAGGEQYF TGTGCCAGCAGCTCTTTAGCGGGAGCCGGTGGCGAGCAGTACTTC
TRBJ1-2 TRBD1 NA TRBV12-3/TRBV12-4 CASSSRRDRPYGYTF TGTGCCAGCAGCTCGCGGAGGGACAGACCTTATGGCTACACCTTC
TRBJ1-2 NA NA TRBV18 CASSGDRTNYGYTF TGTGCCAGCTCAGGTGACAGGACTAACTATGGCTACACCTTC
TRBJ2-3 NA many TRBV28 CASSYSHTQYF TGTGCCAGCAGTTACTCGCATACGCAGTATTTT
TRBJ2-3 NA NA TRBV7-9 CASVGRTDTQYF TGTGCCAGCGTAGGGCGCACAGATACGCAGTATTTT
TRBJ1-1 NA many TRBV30 CAWTSWGASYTEAFF TGTGCCTGGACCTCGTGGGGGGCTTCGTACACTGAAGCTTTCTTT
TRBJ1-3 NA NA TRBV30 CAWSLWGSGNTIYF TGTGCCTGGAGTCTATGGGGGTCTGGAAACACCATATATTTT
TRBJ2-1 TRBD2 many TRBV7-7 CASSLGVTSGVYNEQFF TGTGCTAGCAGCCTCGGCGTGACTAGCGGGGTGTACAATGAGCAGTTCTTC
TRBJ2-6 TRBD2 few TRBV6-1 CASRMTSGGGANVLTF TGTGCCAGCAGAATGACTAGCGGGGGGGGGGCCAACGTCCTGACTTTC
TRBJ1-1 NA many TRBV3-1 CASRFGHGEAFF TGTGCCAGCAGATTCGGACACGGTGAAGCTTTCTTT
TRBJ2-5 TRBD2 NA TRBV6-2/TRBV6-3 CASSTGPSGGATKTQYF TGTGCCAGCAGCACTGGGCCTAGCGGGGGGGCTACAAAGACCCAGTATTTC
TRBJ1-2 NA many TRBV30 CASNTLESNYGYTF TGTGCCTCTAACACCCTGGAAAGTAACTATGGCTACACCTTC
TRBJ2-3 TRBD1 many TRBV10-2 CASSNSGQLSDTQYF TGCGCCAGCAGTAATTCGGGACAGCTATCAGATACGCAGTATTTT
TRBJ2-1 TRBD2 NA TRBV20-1 CSVPGSGRGNEQFF TGCAGTGTTCCGGGGAGCGGGAGAGGCAATGAGCAGTTCTTC
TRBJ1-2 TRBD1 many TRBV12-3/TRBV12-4 CASSLRQGAWGYTF TGTGCCAGCAGTTTAAGACAGGGGGCATGGGGCTACACCTTC
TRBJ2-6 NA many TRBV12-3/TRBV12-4 CASSSRGAPGANVLTF TGTGCCAGCAGTTCCAGAGGGGCGCCCGGGGCCAACGTCCTGACTTTC
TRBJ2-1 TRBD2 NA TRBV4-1 CASSQGLAGVLDEQFF TGCGCCAGCAGCCAAGGACTAGCGGGAGTACTAGATGAGCAGTTCTTC
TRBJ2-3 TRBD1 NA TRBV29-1 CSVDRNWGQGHTDTQYF TGCAGCGTTGATCGGAATTGGGGACAGGGGCACACAGATACGCAGTATTTT
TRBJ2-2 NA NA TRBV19 CASSIEKGYTGELFF TGTGCCAGTAGTATAGAAAAAGGATACACCGGGGAGCTGTTTTTT
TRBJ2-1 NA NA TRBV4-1 CASRGGRNEQFF TGCGCCAGCAGGGGCGGGCGCAATGAGCAGTTCTTC
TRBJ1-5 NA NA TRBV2 CASSPQGIQPQHF TGTGCCAGCAGTCCACAGGGTATCCAGCCCCAGCATTTT